This T cell receptor (beta chain) was documented in a study of blood T cell repertoires in COVID-19. Across the whole study: Acute and convalescent COVID-19 samples came from the United States, Italy and Spain.

Germline CDR1 and CDR2: SGHTS and YDEGEE. The CDR3 has 17 amino acids. V shed 2 bases and J 3 bases; nucleotides not matched to a gene: 10. The table came from immunoSEQ multiplex PCR; TCRdb's copy has only in-frame clones and leaves some out. The data show about 150,000 clones, around nine tenths seen once. This rearrangement joins TRBV5-8 to TRBJ2-3, with TRBD2 matching over 9 bases. The material sequenced was peripheral blood. This receptor was taken from a woman in her 70s with acute or convalescent COVID-19. The CDR3 coding sequence is TGTGCCAGCAGCTTACGCGGGGGGGCCCCGAGAACAGATACGCAGTATTTT. It specifies CASSLRGGAPRTDTQYF.